This T cell receptor (beta chain) was found in a study of molecular identifiers for immune sequencing clone quantification. This clonotype was counted many times. TCRdb redid the calling of the PCR reads with MiXCR, one entry per CDR3 protein. The sample yields about 54,000 distinct CDR3 sequences, roughly a quarter seen once. V gave up 2 bases and J gave up 6 bases, with 11 bases separating them. The CDR3 runs 15 residues. Germline lookup yields CDR1 SEHNR and CDR2 FQNEAQ (reference sequence). The receptor's source is a human donor in good health. Some libraries in this study had Jurkat cell RNA spiked in. The material sequenced was naive CD8+ T cells from blood, with Jurkat cell RNA spiked in. The subset was: FACS-sorted CD8+CD4-CCR7+CD45RA+ naive T cells. The rearrangement joins TRBV7-9 to TRBJ2-6; D tentatively reads TRBD1 or TRBD2 (5 bases each). The CDR3 reads CASSLPRDPANVLTF. The CDR3 DNA follows: TGTGCCAGCAGCTTACCCCGGGACCCGGCCAACGTCCTGACTTTC.